This TCR beta chain derives from a study of siplizumab effects on memory and regulatory T cells. The CDR3 spans 18 residues. Germline V gene sequence: CDR1 MNHEY, CDR2 SMNVEV (reference sequence). V lost 3 bases to trimming and J lost 0 bases; unmatched junction nucleotides: 12. Measured with immunoSEQ multiplex PCR; TCRdb has only the in-frame clones, and not every one. The sample has 85,000 to 95,000 clones; approximately 95% are singletons. As for this clone: Its matching antigen is unknown.

Overall study results and limits: Few alloreactive clones mapped to unstimulated subsets.

The sequence was collected from a human donor in good health. The rearrangement uses TRBV27 and TRBJ1-2; 8 nucleotides match TRBD1. The sample taken for sequencing was non-Treg CD4+ T cells sorted from blood. CDR3 sequence reads: CASSFATGDDPANYGYTF. The CDR3 bases are TGTGCCAGCAGTTTCGCGACAGGGGACGACCCAGCTAACTATGGCTACACCTTC.